Following are 24 T cell receptor beta chains from one sample sequenced in a study of shared clonotypes between healthy human individuals (dated by TCRdb to the early 2020s). The library was built by means of the immunoSEQ multiplex PCR assay. TCRdb limited this immuneACCESS table to in-frame rearrangements with V and J called. A share of clones is missing; checked studies link under half to unresolved V genes, and the rest is unexplained. In this sample the table shows 900,000 to 1,200,000 clones, about 84% of which occur a single time. In total, the top ten clones hold 0.61% of the sample. The sequenced sample was memory CD4+ T cells from PBMCs. Reading the label with the study, this specimen's cell subset or site is: CD45RA-negative fraction. The receptors originated from a man aged 18 to 35 in good health. Some clones in this sample may be carry-over from other donors' samples.

The J gene is TRBJ2-2, the V gene TRBV11-3; no firm D call. The V gene's germline CDR1 is SGHNT and CDR2 YENEEA. Trimming took 4 bases from V and 4 from J, leaving 13 bases between them. The CDR3 is 15 amino acids. The CDR3 spells CASSSSGSGTGELFF. DNA for the CDR3: TGTGCCAGCAGCTCTTCAGGATCCGGCACCGGGGAGCTGTTTTTT.

This clone has more than one count but fewer than ten. The chain couples TRBV27 to TRBJ2-2; D gene uncertain. This CDR3 comprises 12 residues. The germline V gene encodes CDR1 MNHEY and CDR2 SMNVEV (reference sequence). Between the trimmed V and J ends, which lost 6 bases and 8 bases, there was a span of 10 bases. CDR3 nucleotides: TGTGCCAGCAGCCGCATGGGAGGGGAGCTGTTTTTT. It is translated as CASSRMGGELFF.

This clone has just one count. This sequence joins TRBV9 and TRBJ2-7; tentative D call: TRBD2 (5 bases). Germline-derived CDR1 and CDR2 are SGDLS and YYNGEE. V was pared by 1 base and J by 3 bases, with 11 bases between. This CDR3 has 14 amino acids. This chain's CDR3 is CASSVQPGNYEQYF. In DNA, the CDR3 is TGTGCCAGCAGCGTACAGCCGGGGAACTACGAGCAGTACTTC.

The V and J genes are TRBV7-6 and TRBJ2-7; TRBD1 agrees at 7 bases. This CDR3 spans 14 amino acids. With V trimmed by 5 bases and J by 2 bases, 6 bases remained unmatched. The V gene's germline CDR1 is SGHVS and CDR2 FNYEAQ. DNA of the CDR3: TGTGCCAGCAGCCCCGGGACAGAGGCCTACGAGCAGTACTTC. Translated: CASSPGTEAYEQYF.

The gene calls are TRBV5-1 and TRBJ2-1; a weak D match, TRBD2 (6 bases). Germline assignment: CDR1 SGHRS and CDR2 YFSETQ. V lost 7 bases to trimming and J lost 5 bases, with 13 bases between them. This CDR3 comprises 13 residues. CDR3 residues: CASSVVADNEQFF. As DNA, the CDR3 is TGCGCCAGCTCCGTAGTAGCGGACAATGAGCAGTTCTTC.

This chain joins TRBV28 and TRBJ1-4, with 11 bases fitting TRBD1. V trimming: 10 bases; J trimming: 13 bases; junction bases outside the gene matches: 11. This CDR3 has 13 amino acids. The germline V gene encodes CDR1 MDHEN and CDR2 SYDVKM. This chain's CDR3 is CATSPGQGGRLFF. The CDR3 DNA reads as TGTGCCACTAGTCCGGGACAGGGGGGTAGACTGTTTTTT.

This chain connects TRBV9 to TRBJ2-5; D unresolved. V was shortened by 3 bases and J by 5 bases, with 17 bases between the two germline ends. Germline-derived CDR1 and CDR2 are SGDLS and YYNGEE. The CDR3 has 15 residues. CDR3 coding DNA: TGTGCCAGCAGCGAGAGCCCCACCAATACGGAGACCCAGTACTTC. Its protein product is CASSESPTNTETQYF.

Turning to this clone: A far larger clone is a single base away, which makes a read error likely. This sample includes further DNA sequences coding for the same CDR3. J is TRBJ1-3 and V is TRBV9; D ambiguous. Trimming left V 2 bases short and J 0 bases short, with 0 bases between. CDR1 is SGDLS, CDR2 YYNGEE, per germline. This CDR3 contains 12 residues. The CDR3 loop reads CASSVSGNTIYF. The CDR3 nucleotides read TGTGCCAGCAGCGTCTCTGGAAACACCATATATTTT. The complete variable domain, with remaining parts taken from reference TRBV9 and TRBJ1-3, reads DSGVTQTPKHLITATGQRVTLRCSPRSGDLSVYWYQQSLDQGLQFLIQYYNGEERAKGNILERFSAQQFPDLHSELNLSSLELGDSALYFCASSVSGNTIYFGEGSWLTVV.

Concerning this clone: The sample carries other DNA sequences with the same CDR3. The chain couples TRBV5-4 to TRBJ2-3; 8 bases align to TRBD2. With V trimmed by 0 bases and J by 5 bases, 5 bases remained unmatched. The CDR3 runs to 15 residues. CDR1 is SGHNT, CDR2 YYREEE, per germline (reference sequence). The CDR3 DNA reads TGTGCCAGCAGCTTGGGGGGGCTAGCGGGAGATACGCAGTATTTT. This encodes CASSLGGLAGDTQYF.

The genes are TRBV5-8 and TRBJ2-5; 7 bases are shared with TRBD1. CDR1 and CDR2 from the germline V gene are SGHTS and YDEGEE. With 4 bases clipped from V and 2 bases from J, the junction kept 2 bases outside the gene matches. The CDR3 is 13 residues long. The CDR3: CASSRGQQETQYF. Here the CDR3 DNA reads TGTGCCAGCAGCCGGGGACAGCAAGAGACCCAGTACTTC.

This clone was recorded at least ten times. CDR3 protein: CASSDSQGSGNTIYF. The CDR3 coding sequence is TGTGCCAGCAGTGACTCCCAGGGCTCTGGAAACACCATATATTTT. This rearrangement joins TRBV6-4 to TRBJ1-3; perhaps TRBD1 as D (5 bases). From germline, CDR1 is MRHNA and CDR2 SNTAGT. The ends were cut back, 0 bases at V and 0 bases at J, with 6 bases in the middle. This CDR3 is 15 amino acids long.

This rearrangement joins TRBV28 to TRBJ1-2; D ambiguous. Germline lookup yields CDR1 MDHEN and CDR2 SYDVKM. V lost 4 bases to trimming and J lost 3 bases, with 12 bases between them. The CDR3 is made up of 14 amino acids. The CDR3 DNA sequence: TGTGCCAGCAGTTCAAGCAAGGGTTACTATGGCTACACCTTC. Translation: CASSSSKGYYGYTF.

The sample holds a few counts of this clone. The V call is TRBV18, the J call TRBJ2-1, with 9 bases identical to TRBD2. The junction had 4 bases not matched to a gene; V was cut back by 1 base and J by 6 bases. Germline V CDR1 and CDR2: KGHSH, LQKENI. This CDR3 has 15 amino acids. The CDR3: CASSPLAGVGNEQFF. CDR3 coding DNA: TGTGCCAGCTCACCACTAGCGGGAGTTGGCAATGAGCAGTTCTTC.

This clone appeared a few times. The chain has TRBV30 and TRBJ2-3; 9 bases align to TRBD1. Germline CDR1 reads GTSNPN; CDR2 reads SVGIG (reference sequence). The junction had 10 bases not matched to a gene; V was cut back by 4 bases and J by 5 bases. The CDR3 has 15 residues. The CDR3 DNA reads TGTGCCTGGACCCACTGGGGACAGGGAATAGATACGCAGTATTTT. Its translation: CAWTHWGQGIDTQYF.

The chain uses TRBV25-1 and TRBJ2-7; D ambiguous. Germline assignment: CDR1 MGHDK and CDR2 SYGVNS. With 4 bases removed from V and 2 bases from J, the gap between germline ends came to 12 bases. This CDR3 has 14 amino acids. The CDR3 DNA follows: TGTGCCAGCAGTGGGATAGGGCCACCCTACGAGCAGTACTTC. Protein sequence: CASSGIGPPYEQYF.

The chain links TRBV5-1 to TRBJ2-2; tentatively, D is TRBD1 (6 bases). The CDR3 is 15 residues long. The V gene lost 4 bases and the J gene lost 3 bases, with 13 bases spanning the gap. Per germline, CDR1 SGHRS and CDR2 YFSETQ. The CDR3 sequence is CASSRSDSDTGELFF. DNA for the CDR3: TGCGCCAGCAGCCGATCGGACAGTGACACCGGGGAGCTGTTTTTT.

This clone was detected only once. This chain links TRBV7-9 with TRBJ2-5; D is possibly TRBD2 (6 bases). From germline, CDR1 is SEHNR and CDR2 FQNEAQ (reference sequence). CDR3 size: 16 residues. V was cut by 1 base and J by 4 bases, with 16 bases left in between. CDR3 DNA: TGTGCCAGCAGCTTAGGCTCAGCGGGCAGGGTAGAGACCCAGTACTTC. It is translated as CASSLGSAGRVETQYF.

The rearrangement uses TRBV28 and TRBJ1-2; D uncertain. V was clipped by 1 base and J by 8 bases, with 11 bases between them. The length of the CDR3 is 13 residues. The germline V gene has CDR1 MDHEN and CDR2 SYDVKM. This CDR3 is CASSLFQFEGYTF. The CDR3 bases are TGTGCCAGCAGTTTATTTCAATTTGAGGGCTACACCTTC.

The chain is built from TRBV7-9 and TRBJ1-1; TRBD1 is a possible D gene (5 bases). The germline V and J ends were trimmed by 3 bases and 11 bases, with 13 bases remaining between them. CDR1 is SEHNR and CDR2 is FQNEAQ in the germline V gene (reference sequence). This CDR3 is 12 amino acids long. The CDR3 protein is CASSLRGTGAFF. CDR3 coding DNA: TGTGCCAGCAGCTTGCGGGGCACCGGGGCTTTCTTT.

The V call is TRBV7-2, the J call TRBJ2-1; D call uncertain. V was cut by 5 bases and J by 3 bases, with 11 bases left in between. The CDR3 is 14 residues long. Looked up from germline, CDR1 is SGHTA and CDR2 is FQGNSA. The CDR3 bases are TGTGCCAGCAGCCCTAACCCCGGCTACAATGAGCAGTTCTTC. Translated, it gives CASSPNPGYNEQFF.

V gene TRBV19 combines with J gene TRBJ2-7; 11 bases match TRBD2. V lost 5 bases, J lost 3 bases, and 6 bases stayed unmatched. Germline loops: CDR1 LNHDA, CDR2 SQIVND (reference sequence). The CDR3 has 15 residues. CDR3 DNA sequence: TGTGCCAGTAGTTCCCGGGGACTAGCGGTCTACGAGCAGTACTTC. Its protein is CASSSRGLAVYEQYF.

Notes on this clone: Other DNA sequences in this sample translate to the same CDR3. The genes are TRBV27 and TRBJ1-5; no reliable D call. V was clipped by 3 bases and J by 1 base, with 4 bases between them. Germline V CDR1 and CDR2: MNHEY, SMNVEV (reference sequence). The CDR3 extends over 13 amino acids. The DNA for the CDR3 is TGTGCCAGCAGTTTGGGCAGCAATCAGCCCCAGCATTTT. This translates into CASSLGSNQPQHF.

The rearrangement uses TRBV4-3 and TRBJ2-1; weak D call: TRBD1 (5 bases). CDR1 and CDR2 from the germline V gene are LGHNA and YSLEER. The CDR3 contains 14 residues. V dropped 0 bases and J dropped 7 bases, with 10 bases sitting between them. CDR3 region: CASSQEGRRNEQFF. The CDR3 DNA reads as TGCGCCAGCAGCCAAGAGGGGCGCCGGAATGAGCAGTTCTTC.

The chain uses TRBV5-1 and TRBJ2-5; 16 bases match TRBD2. V shed 0 bases, J shed 2 bases, and the junction held 4 bases outside the gene matches. This CDR3 has 18 residues. Germline CDR1 reads SGHRS; CDR2 reads YFSETQ. The CDR3 DNA reads TGCGCCAGCAGCTTGGCGGGACTAGCGGGAGGGGGGCAAGAGACCCAGTACTTC. Translated, it gives CASSLAGLAGGGQETQYF.